The TCR beta chain described here comes from a study of ipilimumab plus nivolumab after autologous stem cell transplantation (dated by TCRdb to the early 2020s). With respect to the entire study: The median number of doses that trial patients received was 5 for ipilimumab and under ten for nivolumab. The myeloma cohort included high-risk transplant-naive patients and patients relapsing within 3 years of a first autologous transplant. The intent-to-treat population of the trial was made up of a few dozen patients. Patients in the trial were undergoing autologous transplant and had high-risk diffuse large B cell lymphoma, mature T cell lymphoma, or multiple myeloma.

Here is what the overall study found, with its caveats: Combined checkpoint inhibition as post-transplant consolidation was concluded by the authors to appear tolerable. Per the authors, a biologic rationale for further study of the post-transplant checkpoint inhibition approach was offered by T cell receptor repertoire, regulatory T cell phenotype and gut microbiota profiles.

The library was produced with the immunoSEQ multiplex PCR assay. Sourced from immuneACCESS, this table was stored by TCRdb with only in-frame sequences that have V and J called. A share of the clones is absent; for the studies checked, an unresolved V gene accounts for under half, and the remainder has no known explanation. This sample lists 10,000 to 15,000 clones; about 75% were detected once. Together, the top ten hold roughly 9.6% of the sample. V is shortened by 4 bases, J by 8 bases, and the region joining them spans 18 bases. The CDR3 runs 15 amino acids, cysteine and phenylalanine included. Left in the record is the CDR3 DNA by itself, 45 bases read in frame from the first base. Reading the germline V gene (reference sequence) gives CDR1 MNHEY and CDR2 SMNVEV. On this clone itself: What this receptor recognizes is not known. Base qualities are not provided; no much larger clone lies one nucleotide away.

Checkpoint therapy began 14 to 28 days after autologous transplant, with ipilimumab given at 1 mg/kg intravenously on day 1 of selected weeks. Nivolumab was administered at 3 mg/kg intravenously on day 1 of weeks 1, 4, 7, 10, and every two weeks through week 26. This Phase Ib clinical trial tested ipilimumab plus nivolumab, a combined checkpoint inhibition, as consolidation after autologous stem cell transplantation. The rearrangement joined TRBV27 to TRBJ2-1; TRBD2 is perhaps the D gene, given 7 matching bases. This TCR came from a male donor with multiple myeloma. The sample here was PBMCs, taken in a trial of ipilimumab plus nivolumab as post-transplant consolidation. The CDR3 protein is CASSSPGGGLYEQFF. The bases are TGTGCCAGCAGTTCCCCTGGCGGGGGCTTATATGAGCAGTTCTTC.